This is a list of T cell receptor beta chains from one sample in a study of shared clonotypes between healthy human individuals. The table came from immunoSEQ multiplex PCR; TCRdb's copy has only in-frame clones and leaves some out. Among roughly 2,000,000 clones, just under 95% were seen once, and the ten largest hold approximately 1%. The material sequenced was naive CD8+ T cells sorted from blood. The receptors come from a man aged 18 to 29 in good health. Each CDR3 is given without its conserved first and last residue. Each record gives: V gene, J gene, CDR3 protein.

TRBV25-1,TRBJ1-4,ASGLSTNEKLF
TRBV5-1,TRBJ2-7,ASSLAWDGYEQY
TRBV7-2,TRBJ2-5,ASSLEGGWETQY
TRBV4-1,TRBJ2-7,ASSQVGTTVYEQY
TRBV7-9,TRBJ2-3,ATAEGQSTDTQY
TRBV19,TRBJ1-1,ASSILGQGTEAF
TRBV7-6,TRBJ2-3,ASSLVAYTDTQY
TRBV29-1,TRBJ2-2,SVQGSNTGELF
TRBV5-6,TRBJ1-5,ASSLAGYMQPQH
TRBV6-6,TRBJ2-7,ASSYQGSYEQY
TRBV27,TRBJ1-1,ASSPTGITEAF
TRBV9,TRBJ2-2,ASSLTFYGELF
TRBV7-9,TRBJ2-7,ASSQGGLEYEQY
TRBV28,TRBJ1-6,ASSFRGLYSPLH
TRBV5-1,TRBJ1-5,ASSLAGGPGNQPQH